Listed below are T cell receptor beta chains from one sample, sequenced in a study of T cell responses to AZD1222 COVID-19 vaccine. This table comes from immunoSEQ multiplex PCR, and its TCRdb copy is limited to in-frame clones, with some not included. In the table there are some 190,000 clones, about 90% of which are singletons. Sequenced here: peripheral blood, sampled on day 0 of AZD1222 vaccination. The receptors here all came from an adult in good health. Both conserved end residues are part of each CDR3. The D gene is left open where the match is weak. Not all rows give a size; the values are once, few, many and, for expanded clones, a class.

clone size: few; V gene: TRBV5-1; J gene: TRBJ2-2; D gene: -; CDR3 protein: CASSLNLRATGELFF; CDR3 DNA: TGCGCCAGCAGCTTGAATCTCAGGGCCACCGGGGAGCTGTTTTTT
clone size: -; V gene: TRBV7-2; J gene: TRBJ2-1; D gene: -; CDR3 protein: CASSPPDRGVNEQFF; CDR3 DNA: TGTGCCAGCAGCCCCCCCGACCGAGGGGTGAATGAGCAGTTCTTC
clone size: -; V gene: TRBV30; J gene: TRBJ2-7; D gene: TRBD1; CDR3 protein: CAWSLTTGRSYEQYF; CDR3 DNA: TGTGCCTGGAGTCTTACGACAGGGAGATCCTACGAGCAGTACTTC
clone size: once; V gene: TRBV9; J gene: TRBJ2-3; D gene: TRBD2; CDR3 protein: CASSVVGAGGHGDTQYF; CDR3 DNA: TGTGCCAGCAGCGTAGTGGGCGCGGGGGGGCATGGAGATACGCAGTATTTT
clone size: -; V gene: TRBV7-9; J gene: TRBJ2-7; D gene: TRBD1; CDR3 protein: CASSLYRDRLYEQYF; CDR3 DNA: TGTGCCAGCAGCTTGTACCGGGACAGGCTATACGAGCAGTACTTC
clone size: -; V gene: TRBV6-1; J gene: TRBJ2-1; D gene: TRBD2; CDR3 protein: CASSVLLAGGLGSYNEQFF; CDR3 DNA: TGTGCCAGCAGTGTCCTACTAGCGGGGGGGCTTGGCTCCTACAATGAGCAGTTCTTC
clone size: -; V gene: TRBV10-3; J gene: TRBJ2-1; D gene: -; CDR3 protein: CAIRRGTVNEQFF; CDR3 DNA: TGTGCCATCAGGAGGGGGACGGTCAATGAGCAGTTCTTC
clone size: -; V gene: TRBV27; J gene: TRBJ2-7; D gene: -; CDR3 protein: CASSLWGDEQYF; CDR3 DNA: TGTGCCAGCAGTTTGTGGGGGGACGAGCAGTACTTC
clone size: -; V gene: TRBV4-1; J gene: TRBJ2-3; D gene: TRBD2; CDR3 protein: CASSQDGGLTVAQYF; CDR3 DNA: TGCGCCAGCAGCCAAGACGGGGGGTTGACAGTAGCGCAGTATTTT
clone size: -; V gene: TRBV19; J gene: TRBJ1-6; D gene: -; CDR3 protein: CASTGTPSSYNSPLHF; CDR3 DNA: TGTGCCAGTACAGGCACCCCAAGCTCCTATAATTCACCCCTCCACTTT
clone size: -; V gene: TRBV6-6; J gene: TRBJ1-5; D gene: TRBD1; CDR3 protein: CASTGDRGNQPQHF; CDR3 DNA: TGTGCCAGCACTGGGGACAGGGGCAATCAGCCCCAGCATTTT
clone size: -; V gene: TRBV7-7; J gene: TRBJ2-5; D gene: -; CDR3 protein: CASSFDKLETQYF; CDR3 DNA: TGTGCCAGCAGCTTTGACAAGTTGGAGACCCAGTACTTC
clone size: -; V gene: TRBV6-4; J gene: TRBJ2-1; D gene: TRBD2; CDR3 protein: CASSETSGGAGEQFF; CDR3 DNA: TGTGCCAGCAGCGAGACTAGCGGGGGGGCCGGTGAGCAGTTCTTC
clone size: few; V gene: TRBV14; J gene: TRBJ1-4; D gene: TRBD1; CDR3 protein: CASSQGTGFGATNEKLFF; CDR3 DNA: TGTGCCAGCAGCCAAGGGACAGGGTTCGGGGCAACTAATGAAAAACTGTTTTTT
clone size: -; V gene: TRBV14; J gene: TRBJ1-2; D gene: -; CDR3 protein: CASSQLGLNTGYTF; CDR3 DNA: TGTGCCAGCAGCCAATTAGGACTGAACACTGGCTACACCTTC
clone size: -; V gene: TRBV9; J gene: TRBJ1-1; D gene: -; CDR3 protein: CASSPTGNTEAFF; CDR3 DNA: TGTGCCAGCAGCCCGACAGGGAACACTGAAGCTTTCTTT
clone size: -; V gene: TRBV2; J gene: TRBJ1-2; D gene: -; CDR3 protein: CASSEMRTESPYGYTF; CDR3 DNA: TGTGCCAGCAGTGAAATGCGCACAGAGTCACCCTATGGCTACACCTTC
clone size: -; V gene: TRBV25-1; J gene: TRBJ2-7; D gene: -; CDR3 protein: CASRGVYEQYF; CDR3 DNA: TGTGCCAGCAGAGGGGTATACGAGCAGTACTTC
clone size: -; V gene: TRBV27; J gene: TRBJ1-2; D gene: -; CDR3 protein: CASRNDGAGYGYTF; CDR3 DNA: TGTGCCAGCAGAAATGACGGGGCCGGCTATGGCTACACCTTC
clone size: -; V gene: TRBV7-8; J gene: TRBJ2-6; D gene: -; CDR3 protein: CASTTGANVLTF; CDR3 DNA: TGTGCCAGTACAACTGGGGCCAACGTCCTGACTTTC
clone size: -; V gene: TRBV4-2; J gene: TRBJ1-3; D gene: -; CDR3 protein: CASSPGRTPGNTIYF; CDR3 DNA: TGTGCCAGCAGCCCGGGACGGACTCCTGGAAACACCATATATTTT
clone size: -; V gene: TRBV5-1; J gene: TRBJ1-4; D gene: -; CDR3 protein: CASSPSGATNEKLFF; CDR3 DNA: TGCGCCAGCAGCCCATCAGGGGCAACTAATGAAAAACTGTTTTTT